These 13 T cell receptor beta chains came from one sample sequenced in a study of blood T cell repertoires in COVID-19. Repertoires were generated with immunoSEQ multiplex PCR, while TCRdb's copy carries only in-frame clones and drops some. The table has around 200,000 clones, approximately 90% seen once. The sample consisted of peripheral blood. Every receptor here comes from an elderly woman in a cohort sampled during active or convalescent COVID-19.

CDR3 sequence: CASRSGRIFGYTF. The CDR3 DNA reads as TGTGCCAGCAGGAGCGGGAGAATTTTTGGCTACACCTTC. This chain links TRBV28 with TRBJ1-2; D call uncertain. This CDR3 spans 13 amino acids. Trimming took off 6 bases at V and 7 bases at J, with 15 bases between the two ends. Per germline, CDR1 MDHEN and CDR2 SYDVKM.

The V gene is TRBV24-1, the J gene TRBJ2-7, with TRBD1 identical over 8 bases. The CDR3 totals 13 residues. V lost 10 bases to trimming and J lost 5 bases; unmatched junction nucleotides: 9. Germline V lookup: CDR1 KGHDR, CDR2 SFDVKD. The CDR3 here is CATSGQGNHEQYF. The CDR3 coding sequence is TGTGCCACTTCTGGACAGGGAAATCACGAGCAGTACTTC.

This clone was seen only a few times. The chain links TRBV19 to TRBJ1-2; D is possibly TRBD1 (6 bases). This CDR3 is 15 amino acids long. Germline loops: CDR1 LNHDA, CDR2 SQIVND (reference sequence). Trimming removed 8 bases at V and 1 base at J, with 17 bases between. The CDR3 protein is CASLGARPLNYGYTF. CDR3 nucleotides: TGTGCCAGTTTGGGGGCGAGGCCCCTTAACTATGGCTACACCTTC. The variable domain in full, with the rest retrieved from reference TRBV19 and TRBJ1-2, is DGGITQSPKYLFRKEGQNVTLSCEQNLNHDAMYWYRQDPGQGLRLIYYSQIVNDFQKGDIAEGYSVSREKKESFPLTVTSAQKNPTAFYLCASLGARPLNYGYTFGSGTRLTVV.

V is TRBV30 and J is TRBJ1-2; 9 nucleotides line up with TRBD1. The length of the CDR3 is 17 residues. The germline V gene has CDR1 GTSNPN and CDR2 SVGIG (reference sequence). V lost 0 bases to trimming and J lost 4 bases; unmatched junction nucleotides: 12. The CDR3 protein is CAWSVGVRDRVSYGYTF. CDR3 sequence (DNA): TGTGCCTGGAGTGTAGGAGTTAGGGACAGGGTTAGCTATGGCTACACCTTC.

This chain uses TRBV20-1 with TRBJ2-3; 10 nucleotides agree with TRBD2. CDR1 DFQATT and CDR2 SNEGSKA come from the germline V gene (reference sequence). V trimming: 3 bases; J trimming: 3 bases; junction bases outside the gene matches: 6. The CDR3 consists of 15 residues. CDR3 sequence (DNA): TGCAGTGCTAGTCCTAGCGGGAGTCGAACAGATACGCAGTATTTT. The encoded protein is CSASPSGSRTDTQYF.

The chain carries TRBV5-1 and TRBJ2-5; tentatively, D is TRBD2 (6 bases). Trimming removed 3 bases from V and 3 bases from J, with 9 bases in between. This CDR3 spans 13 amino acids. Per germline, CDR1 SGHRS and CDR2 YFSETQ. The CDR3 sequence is CASSWGVKETQYF. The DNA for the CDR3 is TGCGCCAGCAGCTGGGGGGTAAAAGAGACCCAGTACTTC.

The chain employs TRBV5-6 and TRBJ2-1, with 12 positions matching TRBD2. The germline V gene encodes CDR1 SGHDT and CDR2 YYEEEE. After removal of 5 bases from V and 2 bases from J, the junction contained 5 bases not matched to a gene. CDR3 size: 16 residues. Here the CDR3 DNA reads TGTGCCAGCAGTTGGACTAGCGGGGCTACCTACAATGAGCAGTTCTTC. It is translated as CASSWTSGATYNEQFF.

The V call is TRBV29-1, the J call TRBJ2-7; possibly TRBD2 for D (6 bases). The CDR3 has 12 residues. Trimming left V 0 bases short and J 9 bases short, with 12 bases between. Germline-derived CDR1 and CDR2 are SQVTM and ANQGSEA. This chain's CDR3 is CSVEDQGGLQYV. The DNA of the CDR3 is TGCAGCGTTGAAGATCAGGGAGGTTTGCAGTACGTC.

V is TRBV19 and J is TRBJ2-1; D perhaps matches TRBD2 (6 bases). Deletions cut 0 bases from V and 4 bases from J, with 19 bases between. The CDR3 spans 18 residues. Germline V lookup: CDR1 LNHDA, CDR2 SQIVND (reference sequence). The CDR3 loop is CASSIDLPGTSNYNEQFF. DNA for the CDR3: TGTGCCAGTAGTATAGACCTCCCCGGGACTTCTAATTACAATGAGCAGTTCTTC.

In DNA, the CDR3 is TGTGCCAGCAGCACCGTGGGGCACACTGAAGCTTTCTTT. This codes for CASSTVGHTEAFF. The chain uses TRBV7-2 and TRBJ1-1; maybe TRBD1 (5 bases). From germline, CDR1 is SGHTA and CDR2 FQGNSA. The CDR3 loop spans 13 amino acids. The V end was cut by 5 bases, the J end by 3 bases, with 10 bases between. Full variable domain (missing parts from reference TRBV7-2 and TRBJ1-1): GAGVSQSPSNKVTEKGKDVELRCDPISGHTALYWYRQSLGQGLEFLIYFQGNSAPDKSGLPSDRFSAERTGGSVSTLTIQRTQQEDSAVYLCASSTVGHTEAFFGQGTRLTVV.

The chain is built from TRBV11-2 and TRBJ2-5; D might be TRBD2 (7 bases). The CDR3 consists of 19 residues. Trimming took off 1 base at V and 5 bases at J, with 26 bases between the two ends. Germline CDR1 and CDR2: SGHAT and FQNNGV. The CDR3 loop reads CASSLVGGARLRMSETQYF. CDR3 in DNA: TGTGCCAGCAGCTTAGTGGGGGGGGCGCGTCTTCGAATGTCCGAGACCCAGTACTTC.

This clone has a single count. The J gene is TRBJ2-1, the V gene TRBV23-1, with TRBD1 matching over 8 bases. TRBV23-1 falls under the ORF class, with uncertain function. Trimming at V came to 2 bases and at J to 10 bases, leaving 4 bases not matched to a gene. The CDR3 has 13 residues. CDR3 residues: CASSQQDREEQFF. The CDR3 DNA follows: TGCGCCAGCAGTCAACAGGACAGGGAGGAGCAGTTCTTC.

The CDR3 DNA follows: TGCAGTGCTAGTTTCGCTGGAGGGGCCAATCAGCCCCAGCATTTT. Its protein is CSASFAGGANQPQHF. The J gene is TRBJ1-5, the V gene TRBV20-1; possible D gene TRBD1, 5 bases. This CDR3 is built from 15 residues. Looked up from germline, CDR1 is DFQATT and CDR2 is SNEGSKA (reference sequence). Trimming took off 3 bases at V and 3 bases at J, with 15 bases between the two ends.